Sequencing of this T cell receptor (beta chain) was carried out in a study of T cells in Graves' hyperthyroidism and ophthalmopathy. Diagnoses were made from clinical symptoms, serum measures (thyroxine and TRAb), thyroid ultrasound and orbital computed tomography. This clonotype was detected ten times or more. Its antigen remains unknown. Overall study findings and caveats: Ophthalmopathy was distinguished from stable hyperthyroidism by 13 V-J signatures.

V shed 0 bases and J shed 6 bases, with 17 bases lying between them. The CDR3 has 16 amino acids. TCR beta CDR3 sequences were amplified from RNA transcripts. First-round RT-PCR with HTBI primers amplified the TCR CDR3 region. TCRdb reanalysed the multiplex PCR reads using MiXCR and keeps one entry per CDR3 protein. This table has 470,000 or so distinct CDR3 sequences, less than 25% appearing once. The chain couples TRBV12-3 or TRBV12-4 to TRBJ1-1, with a weak D call TRBD1 (6 bases). This clonotype originated in a man between 18 and 29 years old with Graves' hyperthyroidism. What was sequenced was blood. CDR3 residues: CASSLARRGRGSEAFF. The CDR3 DNA reads TGTGCCAGCAGTTTAGCGAGGAGGGGGAGAGGGTCTGAAGCTTTCTTT.